This T cell receptor (beta chain) was documented in a study of siplizumab effects on memory and regulatory T cells. Here immunoSEQ multiplex PCR was the method, and the copy in TCRdb shows in-frame clones only, minus some. The table shows about 91,000 clones, with 80% to 95% occurring only once. Study results and limitations: Significantly reduced by siplizumab was the cumulative frequency of alloreactive sequences, namely those traceable to unstimulated CD4+ memory cells.

This clone appeared once. Its matching antigen is unknown. The CDR3 has 14 amino acids. In germline, CDR1 is SGDLS, CDR2 YYNGEE. V lost 0 bases and J lost 2, with 9 bases in between. This sequence was found in a human donor in good health. Source material: CD8+ T cells sorted from blood. The chain employs TRBV9 and TRBJ2-7; D remains ambiguous. Here the CDR3 reads CASSVDIGAYEQYF. In DNA form, the CDR3 reads TGTGCCAGCAGCGTAGATATAGGAGCCTACGAGCAGTACTTC.